This is a list of T cell receptor beta chains from one sample in a study of CD4 and CD8 cells across lung adenocarcinoma regions. MiXCR, run by TCRdb on the PCR reads, gives a single entry per CDR3 protein. The sample comprises 14,000 or so distinct CDR3 sequences, roughly 40% of which are singletons, and roughly a sixth rests with the top ten. Sequences were obtained from CD4+ T cells from the center of a lung tumor. These receptors were obtained from a male donor with lung adenocarcinoma. The CD4 and CD8 labels of this study may be unreliable. Each CDR3 is given with its conserved first and last residue. The D gene is left open where the match is weak. Only some rows state a clone size, as once, few, many or a class for expanded clones.

V: TRBV11-2; size: few; J: TRBJ2-5; D: TRBD2; CDR3: CASSTGTSGRWEQYF; DNA: TGTGCCAGCAGCACAGGGACTAGCGGGAGGTGGGAGCAGTACTTC
V: TRBV6-1; size: many; J: TRBJ1-6; D: TRBD1; CDR3: CASRTGTGEYSPLHF; DNA: TGTGCCAGCAGGACCGGGACAGGGGAATATTCACCCCTCCACTTT
V: TRBV27; size: once; J: TRBJ2-5; D: -; CDR3: CASTRGGISGSNEQTF; DNA: TGTGCCAGCACAAGGGGTGGGATCTCGGGCTCCAACGAGCAGACCTTC
V: TRBV3-1; size: few; J: TRBJ2-5; D: -; CDR3: CASSQADTKETQYF; DNA: TGTGCCAGCAGCCAAGCCGATACGAAAGAGACCCAGTACTTC
V: TRBV27; size: -; J: TRBJ2-1; D: TRBD2; CDR3: CASSLTSGSYNEQFF; DNA: TGTGCCAGCAGTTTGACTAGCGGGTCCTACAATGAGCAGTTCTTC
V: TRBV6-1; size: few; J: TRBJ2-7; D: -; CDR3: CASTGESFSYEQYF; DNA: TGTGCCAGCACGGGTGAGTCTTTCTCCTACGAGCAGTACTTC
V: TRBV10-3; size: few; J: TRBJ1-1; D: TRBD1; CDR3: CAISDRGTEAFF; DNA: TGTGCCATCAGTGACAGGGGGACTGAAGCTTTCTTT
V: TRBV6-5; size: -; J: TRBJ2-7; D: -; CDR3: CASSTSGLPYEQYF; DNA: TGTGCCAGCAGTACATCGGGACTCCCGTACGAGCAGTACTTC
V: TRBV27; size: -; J: TRBJ2-3; D: -; CDR3: CASSPGRGACGTDTQYF; DNA: TGTGCCAGCAGTCCGGGCCGAGGGGCTTGTGGCACAGATACCCAGTACTTT
V: TRBV4-1; size: -; J: TRBJ2-5; D: -; CDR3: CASRGLGGADRETQYF; DNA: TGCGCCAGCAGGGGCCTAGGGGGAGCCGACAGAGAGACCCAGTACTTC
V: TRBV4-1; size: few; J: TRBJ2-5; D: -; CDR3: CASSQVDRETRYF; DNA: TGCGCCAGCAGCCAAGTAGATCGGGAAACGCGGTACTTC